This T cell receptor beta chain was identified during a study of OX40 agonist ivuxolimab in advanced cancers. The table came from immunoSEQ multiplex PCR; TCRdb's copy has only in-frame clones and leaves some out. The sample has over 40,000 clones; 84% are singletons. From germline, CDR1 is SGHNT and CDR2 YYREEE (reference sequence). The CDR3 has 16 residues. The trim removed 4 bases at V and 5 bases at J, leaving 14 bases unmatched. Here the sequenced sample was CD4+ or CD8+ T cells sorted from blood, taken in a trial of the OX40 agonist ivuxolimab. This chain connects TRBV5-4 to TRBJ1-1; 7 bases fit TRBD1. This TCR derives from an adult with an advanced solid tumor such as melanoma, head and neck, liver or kidney cancer. DNA of the CDR3: TGTGCCAGCAGCCCCGAAGGGACAGCCTTCCAGACTGAAGCTTTCTTT. As protein: CASSPEGTAFQTEAFF.